The 3 T cell receptor beta chains in this list originate from one sample, sequenced in a study of OX40 agonist ivuxolimab in advanced cancers. Produced via immunoSEQ multiplex PCR; TCRdb's table is partial and in-frame only. Among tens of thousands of clones listed, 75% to 85% were seen once. Sequences were derived from CD4+ or CD8+ T cells sorted from blood, sampled in a trial of the OX40 agonist ivuxolimab. These receptors were taken from an adult with an advanced solid tumor such as melanoma, head and neck, liver or kidney cancer.

The chain recombines TRBV9 with TRBJ2-3, with 7 bases that match TRBD2. CDR3 length: 16 residues. The junction had 8 bases not matched to a gene; V was cut back by 1 base and J by 3 bases. Germline CDR1 and CDR2: SGDLS and YYNGEE. CDR3 sequence reads: CASSVLGLAVTDTQYF. DNA of the CDR3: TGTGCCAGCAGCGTACTGGGGCTAGCGGTGACAGATACGCAGTATTTT.

The V call is TRBV28, the J call TRBJ1-5, with D unclear. CDR3 length equals 16 residues. V gave up 3 bases and J gave up 3 bases, with 15 bases separating them. The germline V gene encodes CDR1 MDHEN and CDR2 SYDVKM. CDR3 protein: CASSLGPHGPNQPQHF. In DNA form, the CDR3 reads TGTGCCAGCAGTTTGGGCCCCCATGGTCCCAATCAGCCCCAGCATTTT. The whole variable domain, filled in from reference TRBV28 and TRBJ1-5, reads DVKVTQSSRYLVKRTGEKVFLECVQDMDHENMFWYRQDPGLGLRLIYFSYDVKMKEKGDIPEGYSVSREKKERFSLILESASTNQTSMYLCASSLGPHGPNQPQHFGDGTRLSIL.

The chain employs TRBV7-9 and TRBJ2-5; maybe TRBD1 (6 bases). The CDR3 length is 15 residues. CDR1 and CDR2 from the germline V gene are SEHNR and FQNEAQ (reference sequence). The V gene lost 1 base and the J gene lost 5 bases, with 14 bases spanning the gap. The CDR3 DNA reads TGTGCCAGCAGCTTAGGGTCAGGGGTTATTGAGACCCAGTACTTC. Translation: CASSLGSGVIETQYF. The full variable domain, completed using reference TRBV7-9 and TRBJ2-5, is DTGVSQNPRHKITKRGQNVTFRCDPISEHNRLYWYRQTLGQGPEFLTYFQNEAQLEKSRLLSDRFSAERPKGSFSTLEIQRTEQGDSAMYLCASSLGSGVIETQYFGPGTRLLVL.